These 28 T cell receptor beta chains originate from one sample sequenced in a study of glioma-infiltrating T cells. Using RNA template, CDR3s of TCR alpha and beta were amplified with iRepertoire arm-PCR. TCRdb reprocessed the multiplex PCR reads via MiXCR and lists one record per CDR3 protein. The sample contains around 100,000 distinct CDR3 sequences, 29% of which appear only once. Sequenced material: glioma tissue, nonneoplastic brain tissue, or PBMCs (not recorded which). The receptor source for this set is a human donor with low-grade glioma or glioblastoma, undergoing nonglioma brain surgery, or in good health (not recorded which).

This clonotype was detected only a few times. V and J are TRBV20-1 and TRBJ1-2, with 10 bases lining up with TRBD1. This CDR3 is 15 amino acids long. Trimming took 6 bases from V and 1 from J; bases not matched to a gene: 8. Germline CDR1 is DFQATT and CDR2 is SNEGSKA (reference sequence). The DNA for the CDR3 is TGCAGTGCCTCCAAGACAGGGGGCATTAACTATGGCTACACCTTC. This sequence encodes CSASKTGGINYGYTF.

This sequence joins TRBV7-9 and TRBJ2-2, with unresolved D. Germline V gene data show CDR1 as SEHNR and CDR2 as FQNEAQ (reference sequence). Trimming removed 5 bases at V and 4 bases at J, with 11 bases between. The CDR3 is made up of 14 amino acids. CDR3 nucleotides: TGTGCCAGCAGCCCCTCAGGTGGCACCGGGGAGCTGTTTTTT. This codes for CASSPSGGTGELFF.

This clonotype was recorded many times. The V and J genes are TRBV6-1 and TRBJ2-2; 7 bases align to TRBD1. The CDR3 is 15 amino acids. Trimming cost V 7 bases and J 1 base; bases outside gene matches: 6. Germline CDR1 is MNHNS and CDR2 is SASEGT. The CDR3 sequence: CASTETGRNTGELFF. CDR3 DNA: TGTGCCAGCACCGAGACAGGGAGGAACACCGGGGAGCTGTTTTTT.

The chain has TRBV28 and TRBJ2-3; 9 bases agree with TRBD2. Germline CDR1 MDHEN, CDR2 SYDVKM. This CDR3 comprises 16 residues. After removal of 5 bases from V and 2 bases from J, the junction contained 8 bases not matched to a gene. CDR3 sequence (DNA): TGTGCCAGCAGTCGAATATTAGCGGGGGACACAGATACGCAGTATTTT. It codes for CASSRILAGDTDTQYF.

This clonotype was counted ten times or more. The rearrangement joins TRBV4-2 to TRBJ2-2, with 7 positions matching TRBD2. The V gene's germline CDR1 is LGHNA and CDR2 YNFKEQ. V shed 0 bases and J 5 bases; nucleotides not matched to a gene: 6. The CDR3 extends over 16 amino acids. CDR3 coding DNA: TGTGCCAGCAGCCAAGAGGGGACTACCAATACCGGGGAGCTGTTTTTT. Translated, it gives CASSQEGTTNTGELFF.

This clonotype showed up just a few times. Possible read error: a much larger clone is one base away. The gene calls are TRBV6-2 or TRBV6-3 and TRBJ2-5; possible D gene TRBD1, 5 bases. CDR3 size: 14 residues. The germline V and J ends were trimmed by 4 bases and 7 bases, with 16 bases remaining between them. Germline V gene lookup returns CDR1 MNHEY and CDR2 SVGEGT. DNA of the CDR3: TGTGCCAGCAGTTCAACTGACAGTGAAGGGACCCAGTACTTC. Amino acid sequence: CASSSTDSEGTQYF.

This clonotype was recorded many times. The rearrangement uses TRBV6-2 or TRBV6-3 and TRBJ2-7; TRBD1 aligns across 8 bases. CDR3 length: 18 residues. V lost 2 bases to trimming and J lost 0 bases; unmatched junction nucleotides: 12. CDR1 is MNHEY and CDR2 is SVGEGT in the germline V gene. The CDR3 region is CASSYPIGTGSISYEQYF. CDR3 DNA sequence: TGTGCCAGCAGTTACCCAATCGGGACAGGCTCGATCTCCTACGAGCAGTACTTC.

This clonotype showed up many times. CDR3 sequence: CASSQVGGTDTQYF. CDR3 DNA sequence: TGTGCCAGCAGCCAAGTCGGGGGCACAGATACGCAGTATTTT. The V call is TRBV4-2, the J call TRBJ2-3; D perhaps matches TRBD2 (5 bases). The germline V and J ends were trimmed by 1 base and 1 base, with 6 bases remaining between them. The CDR3 runs to 14 residues. Germline V gene data show CDR1 as LGHNA and CDR2 as YNFKEQ.

This clonotype showed up just a few times. This sequence joins TRBV7-2 and TRBJ2-5; either TRBD1 or TRBD2 may supply D (5 bases each). Per germline, CDR1 SGHTA and CDR2 FQGNSA. The CDR3 is 13 amino acids. CDR3 sequence reads: CATRGGPQETQYF. The CDR3 DNA sequence: TGTGCGACTCGTGGGGGACCGCAAGAGACCCAGTACTTC.

This clonotype was seen ten or more times. The chain recombines TRBV4-2 with TRBJ2-2; D gene unclear. CDR1 LGHNA and CDR2 YNFKEQ come from the germline V gene. This CDR3 region has 13 residues. V lost 7 bases to trimming and J lost 4 bases, with 10 bases between them. CDR3 residues: CASTVLGTGELFF. CDR3 in DNA: TGTGCCAGCACGGTCCTTGGCACCGGGGAGCTGTTTTTT.

This chain uses TRBV11-2 with TRBJ2-3; possibly TRBD2 for D (6 bases). From germline, CDR1 is SGHAT and CDR2 FQNNGV. Trimming stripped 5 bases from V and 2 bases from J, with 14 bases between. The CDR3 totals 15 residues. The CDR3 spells CASSAGTPPTDTQYF. CDR3 sequence (DNA): TGTGCCAGCAGCGCCGGGACTCCTCCCACAGATACGCAGTATTTT.

On this clonotype itself: A much larger clone differs by one base, so this may be a read error. The chain links TRBV6-2 or TRBV6-3 to TRBJ1-6; D call uncertain. V was clipped by 8 bases and J by 4 bases, with 12 bases between them. The CDR3 is 14 amino acids. The germline gives CDR1 MNHEY, CDR2 SVGEGT. In DNA, the CDR3 is TGTGCCAGCGTGGGGAGTAATTATAATTCACCCCTCCACTTT. Its protein product is CASVGSNYNSPLHF.

This clonotype has at least ten counts. The chain is built from TRBV12-3 or TRBV12-4 and TRBJ1-2; 7 nucleotides agree with TRBD1. There are 13 residues in the CDR3. J was trimmed by 3 bases and V by 5 bases; bases with no gene match: 3. The DNA of the CDR3 is TGTGCCAGCAGTCCAGGGGGTCACTATGGCTACACCTTC. Protein sequence: CASSPGGHYGYTF.

Details on this clonotype: Just one base apart from a much larger clone, this may be a read error. This chain uses TRBV20-1 with TRBJ2-5; no reliable D call. Germline V gives CDR1 DFQATT, CDR2 SNEGSKA (reference sequence). CDR3 length: 11 amino acids. DNA of the CDR3: TGCAGAGCTAGATTTCAAGAGACCCAGTACTTC. This translates into CRARFQETQYF.

J is TRBJ2-1 and V is TRBV28, with unresolved D. Deletions cut 7 bases from V and 9 bases from J, with 13 bases between. The CDR3 contains 12 residues. Germline CDR1 reads MDHEN; CDR2 reads SYDVKM. The CDR3 loop is CASNHRFIEQFF. The CDR3 DNA sequence: TGTGCCAGCAATCACCGTTTCATTGAGCAGTTCTTC.

This clonotype was detected only a few times. The rearrangement joins TRBV7-2 to TRBJ1-2; tentative D call: TRBD1 (5 bases). Trimming took 5 bases from V and 2 from J, leaving 15 bases between them. The germline V gene encodes CDR1 SGHTA and CDR2 FQGNSA. The CDR3 loop spans 15 amino acids. The CDR3 DNA is TGTGCCAGCAGCCCTGTGGGAGGGGAGAACTATGGCTACACCTTC. This gives the protein CASSPVGGENYGYTF.

This chain uses TRBV2 with TRBJ2-1; D may be TRBD2 (6 bases). This CDR3 comprises 16 residues. The germline V gene encodes CDR1 SNHLY and CDR2 FYNNEI. V was trimmed by 7 bases and J by 0 bases, leaving 16 bases between them. This chain's CDR3 is CASTPMRDASYNEQFF. Written as DNA, the CDR3 is TGTGCCAGCACCCCAATGCGGGACGCCTCCTACAATGAGCAGTTCTTC.

This clonotype is deemed medium-sized. The J gene is TRBJ1-2, the V gene TRBV25-1; D might be TRBD1 (6 bases). The CDR3 extends over 13 amino acids. Trimming cost V 3 bases and J 9 bases, with 14 bases left between them. CDR1 is MGHDK, CDR2 SYGVNS, per germline. The CDR3 nucleotides are TGTGCCAGCAGTGAGTCTGGGGGGCTGAGCTACACCTTC. Amino acid sequence: CASSESGGLSYTF.

This clonotype was counted between two and nine times. This rearrangement joins TRBV7-9 to TRBJ2-2, with 7 bases matching TRBD1. Unmatched junction bases numbered 0, after V lost 1 base and J lost 1 base. Germline V CDR1 and CDR2: SEHNR, FQNEAQ (reference sequence). The CDR3 loop spans 15 amino acids. CDR3 residues: CASSLGTGNTGELFF. CDR3 coding DNA: TGTGCCAGCAGCTTAGGGACAGGGAACACCGGGGAGCTGTTTTTT.

This clonotype has a count of ten or more. The rearrangement links TRBV2 to TRBJ2-3; 14 nucleotides match TRBD2. The V segment lost 7 bases and the J segment 9 bases; nucleotides outside the gene matches: 15. The CDR3 extends over 17 amino acids. Germline values: CDR1 SNHLY, CDR2 FYNNEI. The CDR3 is CASKSWTSGGKPETQYF. Here the CDR3 DNA reads TGTGCCAGCAAATCCTGGACTAGCGGGGGGAAACCGGAGACGCAGTATTTT.

This clonotype was seen repeatedly, ten times or more. This chain connects TRBV6-1 to TRBJ1-2, with 8 bases lining up with TRBD1. The CDR3 loop spans 16 amino acids. Germline values: CDR1 MNHNS, CDR2 SASEGT. After removal of 6 bases from V and 7 bases from J, the junction contained 16 bases not matched to a gene. Here the CDR3 reads CASRTGTGSPTGGYTF. The CDR3 DNA sequence: TGTGCCAGCAGGACCGGGACAGGTTCGCCAACTGGTGGCTACACCTTC.

This sequence joins TRBV3-1 and TRBJ1-1; 9 nucleotides line up with TRBD1. Per the germline V gene, CDR1 is LGHDT and CDR2 is YNNKEL (reference sequence). The V and J ends lost 6 bases and 5 bases, in that order; junction bases with no gene match: 7. The CDR3 runs to 14 residues. CDR3 DNA sequence: TGTGCCAGCAGGGGATCGGGACAGGGAACTGAAGCTTTCTTT. This gives the protein CASRGSGQGTEAFF.

The sample holds a few counts of this clonotype. CDR3 loop: CAWSVGGTSTDTQYF. Here the CDR3 DNA reads TGTGCCTGGAGTGTGGGGGGGACCAGCACAGATACGCAGTATTTT. This chain connects TRBV30 to TRBJ2-3; 7 nucleotides agree with TRBD2. CDR3 length: 15 residues. Germline V gene sequence: CDR1 GTSNPN, CDR2 SVGIG (reference sequence). Unmatched junction bases numbered 3, after V lost 0 bases and J lost 0 bases.

This clonotype was counted ten times or more. The chain combines TRBV7-2 with TRBJ1-6; maybe TRBD1 (5 bases). Between the trimmed V and J ends, which lost 4 bases and 10 bases, there was a span of 14 bases. Germline V gene lookup returns CDR1 SGHTA and CDR2 FQGNSA. The CDR3 is 14 residues long. CDR3: CASSSWGFRSPLHF. The CDR3 nucleotides are TGTGCCAGCAGCTCTTGGGGCTTCAGGTCACCCCTCCACTTT.

Comment on this clonotype: A single base separates this from a much larger clone, so it may be a read error. The chain recombines TRBV2 with TRBJ1-2, with 10 bases that match TRBD1. Unmatched junction bases numbered 13, after V lost 8 bases and J lost 4 bases. CDR1 SNHLY and CDR2 FYNNEI come from the germline V gene. The CDR3 runs to 16 residues. The CDR3 region is CASSLRGTGEIYGYTF. CDR3 DNA sequence: TGTGCCAGCTCCCTACGCGGGACAGGGGAGATCTATGGCTACACCTTC.

This clonotype was found many times. This sequence joins TRBV27 and TRBJ2-7; a weak D match, TRBD1 (5 bases). This CDR3 region has 13 residues. The ends were cut back, 2 bases at V and 5 bases at J, with 10 bases in the middle. Germline CDR1 and CDR2: MNHEY and SMNVEV (reference sequence). The CDR3 DNA reads TGTGCCAGCAGTTTAGTTTCAGGGAACGAGCAGTACTTC. This encodes CASSLVSGNEQYF.

For this clonotype: The junction departs from germline at one end; a sequencing error may be responsible. The chain joins TRBV5-4 to TRBJ1-2; possible D gene TRBD1, 5 bases. The V gene's germline CDR1 is SGHNT and CDR2 YYREEE (reference sequence). The CDR3 length is 18 residues. The CDR3 bases are TGTGCCAGCAGCTTGGGGCTTCTAGGGACCCCCTCTAAGTATGGCTACACCTTC. It encodes CASSLGLLGTPSKYGYTF.

At least ten counts were recorded for this clonotype. The chain carries TRBV19 and TRBJ1-5; 9 nucleotides line up with TRBD1. CDR3 length: 15 amino acids. Losses at the gene ends were 5 bases for V and 7 bases for J; bases not matched to a gene: 9. The germline CDR1 and CDR2 sequences are LNHDA and SQIVND (reference sequence). The CDR3 nucleotides are TGTGCCAGTAGTCTGGGACAGGGAATGGGCCAGCCCCAGCATTTT. Its translation is CASSLGQGMGQPQHF.